Included here is one TCR beta chain sequence, with context. One junction end disagrees with the germline gene, perhaps due to a read error. The data stem from a study of type 1 regulatory T cells. This CDR3 contains 16 residues. Germline CDR1 is SGHRS and CDR2 is YFSETQ. From the reads, TCRdb called clonotypes with MiXCR, one entry per CDR3 protein. The sample records around 88,000 distinct CDR3 sequences, roughly 30% being singletons. The chain uses TRBV5-1 and TRBJ2-2; D is possibly TRBD1 (6 bases). This sequence was found in a human donor in good health. Sequenced: CD4+ T cells, either the whole sample or a sorted fraction (not recorded which). The CDR3 loop is CTSSSGLQGNTGELFF. Written as DNA, the CDR3 is TGCACCAGCAGCTCCGGGCTACAGGGGAACACCGGGGAGCTGTTTTTT.